One and the same sample provided the 9 T cell receptor beta chains below, sequenced in a study of T-cell memory formation after mild COVID-19. TCRdb re-analysed the 5' RACE reads in MiXCR, keeping a single row per CDR3 protein. The table has about 270,000 distinct CDR3 sequences, about 16% seen once. The specimen was PBMCs or a T cell subset sorted from them (not recorded which). These receptors all come from an adult woman who had mild COVID-19 (a few samples of this study predate the infection). Cell type and time point are not known.

This rearrangement joins TRBV7-9 to TRBJ2-7; the match to TRBD2 covers 14 bases. This CDR3 region has 15 residues. The junction had 4 bases not matched to a gene; V was cut back by 4 bases and J by 5 bases. Germline V gives CDR1 SEHNR, CDR2 FQNEAQ (reference sequence). CDR3 coding DNA: TGTGCCAGCAGCTCAGGGACTAGCGGGAGCGACGAGCAGTACTTC. Its translation is CASSSGTSGSDEQYF.

V and J are TRBV5-5 and TRBJ1-2, with D possibly matching TRBD1 (6 bases). Germline V lookup: CDR1 SGHKS, CDR2 YYEKEE (reference sequence). CDR3 size: 13 residues. V lost 1 base to trimming and J lost 5 bases, with 9 bases between them. CDR3 sequence: CASSLSGAYGYTF. The CDR3 DNA is TGTGCCAGCAGCTTGTCAGGGGCTTATGGCTACACCTTC.

This clonotype was counted ten times or more. The genes are TRBV11-2 and TRBJ2-3; D possibly corresponds to TRBD2 (5 bases). CDR1 and CDR2 (germline): SGHAT, FQNNGV. V was cut by 5 bases and J by 2 bases, with 14 bases left in between. The CDR3 has 15 amino acids. The CDR3 region is CASSPPGILTDTQYF. The CDR3 nucleotides read TGTGCCAGCAGCCCTCCCGGGATTCTCACAGATACGCAGTATTTT.

CDR3 region: CAWSARLRDRGEQYF. CDR3 DNA: TGTGCCTGGAGTGCCCGCCTCCGGGACAGGGGCGAGCAGTACTTC. This chain connects TRBV30 to TRBJ2-7; TRBD1 matches at 10 bases. Per germline, CDR1 GTSNPN and CDR2 SVGIG (reference sequence). The CDR3 extends over 15 amino acids. Trimming cost V 1 base and J 6 bases; bases outside gene matches: 9. Complete variable domain (other parts from reference TRBV30 and TRBJ2-7): SQTIHQWPATLVQPVGSPLSLECTVEGTSNPNLYWYRQAAGRGLQLLFYSVGIGQISSEVPQNLSASRPQDRQFILSSKKLLLSDSGFYLCAWSARLRDRGEQYFGPGTRLTVT.

V is TRBV18 and J is TRBJ2-7; the D gene could be TRBD1 or TRBD2 (5 bases each). This CDR3 has 16 amino acids. Trimming removed 1 base at V and 2 bases at J, with 15 bases between. Germline V gives CDR1 KGHSH, CDR2 LQKENI. CDR3 sequence reads: CASSPLAGTGTYEQYF. The CDR3 nucleotides read TGTGCCAGCTCACCACTGGCCGGGACGGGAACCTACGAGCAGTACTTC.

This clonotype appeared a few times. The V and J genes are TRBV6-2 or TRBV6-3 and TRBJ2-4, with 9 positions matching TRBD2. Trimming removed 5 bases from V and 3 bases from J; junction bases left unmatched: 11. The germline gives CDR1 MNHEY, CDR2 SVGEGT. The CDR3 sequence is 17 residues long. CDR3 nucleotides: TGTGCCAGCAGTAACGGCGGGATAGCGGGGGACAAAAACATTCAGTACTTC. It is translated as CASSNGGIAGDKNIQYF.

Comments on this clonotype: This sequence may be a read error, since a much larger clone differs from it by one base. This chain joins TRBV12-3 or TRBV12-4 and TRBJ2-2; D is undetermined. The V end was cut by 6 bases, the J end by 3 bases, with 5 bases between. This CDR3 is 12 amino acids long. This CDR3 reads CASSRDTGELFF. CDR3 sequence (DNA): TGTGCCAGCAGCCGGGACACCGGGGAGCTGTTTTTT.

This clonotype was seen many times. The V gene is TRBV30, the J gene TRBJ2-7; TRBD1 agrees at 9 bases. Germline V gene data show CDR1 as GTSNPN and CDR2 as SVGIG (reference sequence). After removal of 5 bases from V and 6 bases from J, the junction contained 5 bases not matched to a gene. The CDR3 contains 12 residues. The DNA for the CDR3 is TGTGCCTGGTCAAGGACAGGGGTCGAGCAGTACTTC. Amino acid sequence: CAWSRTGVEQYF.

This clonotype was seen more than once but under ten times. This chain uses TRBV9 with TRBJ1-6; D unresolved. The germline CDR1 and CDR2 sequences are SGDLS and YYNGEE. With 3 bases removed from V and 8 bases from J, the gap between germline ends came to 9 bases. The CDR3 runs 13 residues. CDR3 loop: CASSGWSHSPLHF. Here the CDR3 DNA reads TGTGCCAGCAGCGGATGGTCACATTCACCCCTCCACTTT.